The 9 T cell receptor beta chains in this list originate from one sample, sequenced in a study of regulatory T cells in long-lasting Graves disease. Time point denoted: newly diagnosed GD, antithyroid drugs for less than 3 months. The authors made the TCR library using RNA they extracted from PBMCs. Building the TCR beta libraries relied on iRepertoire HTBI primers, and CDR3 regions underwent Arm-PCR. Using its own MiXCR run on the multiplex PCR reads, TCRdb lists one record per CDR3 protein. The table lists hundreds of thousands of distinct CDR3 sequences, around 15% of them singletons. This sample also appeared in a second study, on T cells in Graves' hyperthyroidism and ophthalmopathy.

Material: peripheral blood mononuclear cells (PBMCs), obtained at new diagnosis, from a patient treated with antithyroid drugs. Source of these receptors: a woman aged 30 to 39 with Graves disease.

The chain joins TRBV13 to TRBJ2-7; D possibly corresponds to TRBD2 (5 bases). Trimming left V 0 bases short and J 2 bases short, with 8 bases between. Germline V gene data show CDR1 as PRHDT and CDR2 as FYEKMQ (reference sequence). The CDR3 is 14 amino acids. The CDR3 loop reads CASSLGLGPYEQYF. The CDR3, as DNA: TGTGCCAGCAGCTTAGGACTAGGACCCTACGAGCAGTACTTC.

The chain joins TRBV7-2 to TRBJ2-7; 10 positions match TRBD2. The CDR3 is 20 amino acids. The V gene end was trimmed by 1 base and the J gene end by 3 bases; junction bases not matched to a gene: 18. Germline V lookup: CDR1 SGHTA, CDR2 FQGNSA. CDR3 in amino acids: CASSLVGLRAGGNWDYEQYF. The CDR3 DNA is TGTGCCAGCAGCTTAGTTGGTTTGAGAGCGGGAGGGAACTGGGACTACGAGCAGTACTTC.

The rearrangement joins TRBV7-6 to TRBJ2-2, with TRBD2 matching over 7 bases. The CDR3 has 14 amino acids. Looked up from germline, CDR1 is SGHVS and CDR2 is FNYEAQ. V was pared by 5 bases and J by 3 bases, with 3 bases of the junction left unmatched. CDR3 in amino acids: CASSGGDYTGELFF. The CDR3 DNA sequence: TGTGCCAGCAGCGGGGGGGACTACACCGGGGAGCTGTTTTTT.

There are many counts of this clonotype. The V and J genes are TRBV27 and TRBJ1-1; D gene unclear. V lost 2 bases to trimming and J lost 1 base, with 5 bases between them. This CDR3 has 13 amino acids. The V gene's germline CDR1 is MNHEY and CDR2 SMNVEV (reference sequence). The CDR3 DNA sequence: TGTGCCAGCAGTTTACAGACGAACACTGAAGCTTTCTTT. The encoded protein is CASSLQTNTEAFF.

In its sample, this clonotype was seen a few times. This chain joins TRBV19 and TRBJ1-5; D is unclear. Germline V gene lookup returns CDR1 LNHDA and CDR2 SQIVND (reference sequence). V was clipped by 0 bases and J by 3 bases, with 9 bases between them. This CDR3 is built from 15 residues. DNA of the CDR3: TGTGCCAGTAGTATAGACGTGTCAGCCAATCAGCCCCAGCATTTT. This gives the protein CASSIDVSANQPQHF. The full variable domain, completed using reference TRBV19 and TRBJ1-5, is DGGITQSPKYLFRKEGQNVTLSCEQNLNHDAMYWYRQDPGQGLRLIYYSQIVNDFQKGDIAEGYSVSREKKESFPLTVTSAQKNPTAFYLCASSIDVSANQPQHFGDGTRLSIL.

The chain uses TRBV24-1 and TRBJ1-5, with D hard to call. Trimming took 4 bases from V and 3 from J, leaving 15 bases between them. Germline V lookup: CDR1 KGHDR, CDR2 SFDVKD. CDR3 length: 16 amino acids. The CDR3 nucleotides read TGTGCCACCAGTGAAGGCCTGTATGCAGCCAATCAGCCCCAGCATTTT. This codes for CATSEGLYAANQPQHF.

Ten or more counts support this clonotype. This chain connects TRBV2 to TRBJ1-3; D is unresolved. Deletions cut 1 base from V and 0 bases from J, with 10 bases between. Germline V gene lookup returns CDR1 SNHLY and CDR2 FYNNEI. The CDR3 loop spans 16 amino acids. CDR3 sequence (DNA): TGTGCCAGCAGTGAAGTCTGGGGAAGCTCTGGAAACACCATATATTTT. Translated: CASSEVWGSSGNTIYF.

This clonotype was observed a few times. The chain combines TRBV20-1 with TRBJ1-1, with D unresolved. The CDR3 contains 13 residues. The V gene's germline CDR1 is DFQATT and CDR2 SNEGSKA (reference sequence). V gave up 0 bases and J gave up 6 bases, with 11 bases separating them. CDR3 sequence: CSARDRGISEAFF. DNA for the CDR3: TGCAGTGCTAGAGATCGAGGGATCTCTGAAGCTTTCTTT.

This clonotype was seen a handful of times. The CDR3 DNA follows: TGTGCCAGCACACAGGGATCCTACAATGAGCAGTTCTTC. Protein sequence: CASTQGSYNEQFF. This chain joins TRBV28 and TRBJ2-1; TRBD1 might be the D (6 bases). The CDR3 spans 13 residues. Trimming took 7 bases from V and 1 from J, leaving 8 bases between them. Germline lookup yields CDR1 MDHEN and CDR2 SYDVKM.